This T cell receptor (beta chain) appears in the sequencing data of a study of post-analysis software for immune sequencing data. Study-wide background: Included among the disease courses, which were recorded for the cohort, were relapsing-remitting, secondary progressive and progressive-relapsing multiple sclerosis.

Regarding this clonotype: Its matching antigen is unknown.

General study points: Multiple sclerosis patients had significantly lower normalized Chao1 diversity than controls. Controls had lower frequencies than patients of about five TRBV segments, which included TRBV5-6, TRBV5-1 and TRBV20-1.

Unique molecular identifiers had been added to the TCR beta cDNA libraries. It was from roughly 0.93 to 9.6 million T cells that about half a million cDNA molecules came. TCRdb fed the PCR reads into MiXCR, producing one record per CDR3 protein. The table has around 190,000 distinct CDR3 sequences, 29% seen once. Looked up from germline, CDR1 is SGDLS and CDR2 is YYNGEE. This CDR3 is 13 amino acids long. The source of this sequence is a girl aged 2-17 years with multiple sclerosis. V usage is TRBV9 and J usage is TRBJ2-7; 10 nucleotides line up with TRBD1. The J call is in doubt because the DNA end fits TRBJ2-5 better. Sequencing input: blood. The CDR3 here is CASRGQGSATQYF. The CDR3 DNA sequence: TGTGCCAGCCGGGGACAGGGGTCCGCGACCCAGTACTTC.